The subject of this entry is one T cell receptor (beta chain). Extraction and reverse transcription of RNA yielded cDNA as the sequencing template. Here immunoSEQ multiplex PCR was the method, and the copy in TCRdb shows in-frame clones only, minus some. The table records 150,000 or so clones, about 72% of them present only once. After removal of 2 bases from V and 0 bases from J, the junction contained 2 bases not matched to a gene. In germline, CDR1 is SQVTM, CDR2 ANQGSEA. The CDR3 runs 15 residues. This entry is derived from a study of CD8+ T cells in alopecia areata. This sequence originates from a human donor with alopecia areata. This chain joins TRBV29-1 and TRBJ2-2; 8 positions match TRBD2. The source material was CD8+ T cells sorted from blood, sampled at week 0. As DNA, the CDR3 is TGCAGCGTTGAAAGAGCGGGGGCGAACACCGGGGAGCTGTTTTTT. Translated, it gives CSVERAGANTGELFF.